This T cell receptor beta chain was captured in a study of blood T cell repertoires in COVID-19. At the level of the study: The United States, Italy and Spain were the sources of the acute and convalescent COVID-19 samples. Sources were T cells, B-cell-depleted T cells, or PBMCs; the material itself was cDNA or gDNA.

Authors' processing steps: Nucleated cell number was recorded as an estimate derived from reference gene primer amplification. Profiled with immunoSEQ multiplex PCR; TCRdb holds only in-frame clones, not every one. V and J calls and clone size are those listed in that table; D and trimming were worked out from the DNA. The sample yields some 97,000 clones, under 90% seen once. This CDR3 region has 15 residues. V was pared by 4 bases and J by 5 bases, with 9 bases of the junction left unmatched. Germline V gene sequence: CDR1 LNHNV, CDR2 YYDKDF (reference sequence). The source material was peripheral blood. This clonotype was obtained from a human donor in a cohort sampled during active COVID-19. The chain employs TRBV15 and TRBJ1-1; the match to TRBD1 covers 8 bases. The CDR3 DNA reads TGTGCCACCAGCAATACCGGACAGGGTAGGACTGAAGCTTTCTTT. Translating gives CATSNTGQGRTEAFF.